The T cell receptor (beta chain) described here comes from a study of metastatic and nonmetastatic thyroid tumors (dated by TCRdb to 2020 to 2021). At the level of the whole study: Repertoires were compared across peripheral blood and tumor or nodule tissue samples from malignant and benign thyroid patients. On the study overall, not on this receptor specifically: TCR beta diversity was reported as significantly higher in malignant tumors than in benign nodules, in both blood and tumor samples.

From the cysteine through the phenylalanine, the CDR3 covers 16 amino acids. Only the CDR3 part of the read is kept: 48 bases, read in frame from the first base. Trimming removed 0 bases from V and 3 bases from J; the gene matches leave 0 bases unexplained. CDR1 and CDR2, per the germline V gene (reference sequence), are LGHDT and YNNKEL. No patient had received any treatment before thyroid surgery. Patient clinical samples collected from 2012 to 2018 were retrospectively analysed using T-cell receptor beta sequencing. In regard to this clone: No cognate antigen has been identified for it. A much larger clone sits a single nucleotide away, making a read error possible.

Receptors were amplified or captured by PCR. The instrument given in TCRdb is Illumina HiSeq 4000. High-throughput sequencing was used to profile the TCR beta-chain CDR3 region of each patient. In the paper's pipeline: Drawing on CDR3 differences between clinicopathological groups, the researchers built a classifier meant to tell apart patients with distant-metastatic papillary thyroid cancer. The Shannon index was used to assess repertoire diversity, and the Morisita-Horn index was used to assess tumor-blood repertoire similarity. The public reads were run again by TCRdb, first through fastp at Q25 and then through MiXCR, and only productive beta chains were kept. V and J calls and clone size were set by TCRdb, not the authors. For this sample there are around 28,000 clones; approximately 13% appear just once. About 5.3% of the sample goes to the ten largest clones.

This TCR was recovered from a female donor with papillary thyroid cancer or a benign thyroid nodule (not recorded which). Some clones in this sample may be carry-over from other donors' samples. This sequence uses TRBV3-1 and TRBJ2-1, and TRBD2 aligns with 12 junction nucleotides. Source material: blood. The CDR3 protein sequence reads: CASSQETSGSYNEQFF. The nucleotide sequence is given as TGTGCCAGCAGCCAAGAGACTAGCGGGAGCTACAATGAGCAGTTCTTC.